The 29 T cell receptor beta chains in this list originate from one sample, sequenced in a study of CXCR3-negative and CXCR3-positive naive CD8 T cells. 5' RACE with UMI labels generated the TRB cDNA libraries. Reprocessing the 5' RACE reads, TCRdb reports a single entry for every CDR3 protein and omits DNA. Its listing shows around 40,000 distinct CDR3 sequences. Sequencing was done on a sample of memory CD8+ T cells from blood. These receptor sequences come from a human donor in good health. Some clones in this sample may be carry-over from other donors' samples.

The chain carries TRBV28 and TRBJ2-3; TCRdb returns TRBD1, unconfirmable since there is no DNA. Germline CDR1 is MDHEN and CDR2 is SYDVKM. The CDR3 is 17 amino acids. CDR3 in amino acids: CASSWTTGAPGTDTQYF.

The rearrangement joins TRBV12-3 or TRBV12-4 to TRBJ2-7. The CDR3 contains 13 residues. The CDR3 here is CASSLTVTYEQYF.

The rearrangement links TRBV28 to TRBJ2-3; TCRdb picks TRBD1, but there is no DNA to check that call. CDR1 and CDR2 (germline): MDHEN, SYDVKM. This CDR3 is 12 amino acids long. The CDR3 spells CASSSRVDTQYF.

The chain carries TRBV25-1 and TRBJ2-7; checking the TCRdb D call of TRBD1 is not possible without DNA. The CDR3 length is 12 residues. CDR1 MGHDK and CDR2 SYGVNS come from the germline V gene. The CDR3 protein is CASSTGSYEQYF.

V and J are TRBV11-2 and TRBJ2-1; TCRdb's D gene call, TRBD2, goes unchecked for lack of DNA. Germline CDR1 SGHAT, CDR2 FQNNGV. The CDR3 is 14 amino acids. CDR3 sequence reads: CASSFSGLYNEQFF.

The chain has TRBV20-1 and TRBJ2-7; TCRdb indicates TRBD2, and absent DNA this call remains unverified. CDR3 length: 17 amino acids. Germline values: CDR1 DFQATT, CDR2 SNEGSKA (reference sequence). This CDR3 is CSASLLAGVPKTYEQYF.

This chain uses TRBV7-8 with TRBJ1-1. Germline V CDR1 and CDR2: SGHVS, FQNEAQ. This CDR3 spans 16 amino acids. The CDR3: CASSLAAGWHGTEAFF.

This clonotype is deemed medium-sized by its frequency. The rearrangement joins TRBV12-3 or TRBV12-4 to TRBJ2-5; TCRdb returns TRBD2, unconfirmable since there is no DNA. There are 15 residues in the CDR3. The chain's CDR3 is CASGRGGRMQETQYF.

This chain uses TRBV28 with TRBJ2-7; TCRdb calls TRBD1, which cannot be checked without DNA. This CDR3 has 12 amino acids. Germline CDR1 reads MDHEN; CDR2 reads SYDVKM. The CDR3: CASSRGGDEQYF.

This chain joins TRBV29-1 and TRBJ2-7; the D call of TRBD2 rests on TCRdb alone, since no DNA is present to check it. There are 13 residues in the CDR3. Germline lookup yields CDR1 SQVTM and CDR2 ANQGSEA. The CDR3 sequence: CSVERAGLGEQYF.

The rearrangement links TRBV4-2 to TRBJ2-7. The germline V gene has CDR1 LGHNA and CDR2 YNFKEQ. CDR3 length equals 13 residues. The CDR3 protein is CASSQEKGYEQYF.

The chain combines TRBV20-1 with TRBJ2-1; TCRdb's D call, TRBD2, is unchecked because there is no DNA. This CDR3 region has 13 residues. Germline V gene lookup returns CDR1 DFQATT and CDR2 SNEGSKA (reference sequence). CDR3 residues: CSPGGPSYNEQFF.

The chain carries TRBV4-1 and TRBJ2-2; as DNA is missing, the TRBD1 call by TCRdb cannot be tested. The V gene's germline CDR1 is MGHRA and CDR2 YSYEKL. The CDR3 extends over 16 amino acids. The CDR3 region is CASSQDGTGEPGELFF.

The chain uses TRBV9 and TRBJ2-1. Germline values: CDR1 SGDLS, CDR2 YYNGEE. The CDR3 runs 14 residues. CDR3 amino acids: CASSVDHLNNEQFF.

The J gene is TRBJ1-1, the V gene TRBV7-9; absent DNA, TCRdb's TRBD1 call cannot be checked. Germline V lookup: CDR1 SEHNR, CDR2 FQNEAQ (reference sequence). CDR3 size: 13 residues. CDR3 sequence: CASRDRLNTEAFF.

The chain links TRBV6-4 to TRBJ2-2; TCRdb's D gene call, TRBD1, goes unchecked for lack of DNA. CDR1 is MRHNA and CDR2 is SNTAGT in the germline V gene. The CDR3 runs to 16 residues. The CDR3 spells CASSDKQGIHTGELFF.

The chain recombines TRBV20-1 with TRBJ2-7; the D call of TRBD1 rests on TCRdb alone, since no DNA is present to check it. This CDR3 comprises 16 residues. The V gene's germline CDR1 is DFQATT and CDR2 SNEGSKA (reference sequence). The CDR3 here is CSARGVGAKIYDEQYF.

This chain connects TRBV19 to TRBJ2-7; as DNA is missing, the TRBD1 call by TCRdb cannot be tested. The germline V gene encodes CDR1 LNHDA and CDR2 SQIVND (reference sequence). The CDR3 sequence is 14 residues long. The CDR3 reads CATSPGQGAEEQYF.

CDR3 in amino acids: CASSPQQLADTQYF. The chain carries TRBV28 and TRBJ2-3; no DNA is available, so the TRBD2 call from TCRdb remains unchecked. The CDR3 is 14 amino acids. CDR1 and CDR2 from the germline V gene are MDHEN and SYDVKM.

This chain uses TRBV20-1 with TRBJ1-5; the TCRdb D gene call, TRBD1, has no DNA to confirm it. This CDR3 comprises 13 residues. CDR1 DFQATT and CDR2 SNEGSKA come from the germline V gene (reference sequence). The CDR3 spells CSAREGEYQPQHF.

This chain joins TRBV7-3 and TRBJ1-1. CDR1 SGHTA and CDR2 FQGTGA come from the germline V gene. There are 13 residues in the CDR3. The CDR3 spells CASSFRENTEAFF.

The chain recombines TRBV28 with TRBJ2-5; checking the TCRdb D call of TRBD1 is not possible without DNA. The CDR3 loop spans 14 amino acids. Germline lookup yields CDR1 MDHEN and CDR2 SYDVKM. This CDR3 reads CASSLAGVEETQYF.

The chain joins TRBV6-2 or TRBV6-3 to TRBJ2-3. Germline CDR1 and CDR2: MNHEY and SVGEGT. The CDR3 is made up of 13 amino acids. The CDR3 loop is CASSYSETDTQYF.

The V and J genes are TRBV6-5 and TRBJ2-7. The germline gives CDR1 MNHEY, CDR2 SVGAGI. The CDR3 extends over 12 amino acids. CDR3 in amino acids: CASSSGVNEQYF.

This clonotype is classed as medium-sized by frequency. The chain recombines TRBV12-5 with TRBJ2-1. There are 12 residues in the CDR3. Germline values: CDR1 LGHNT, CDR2 FRNRAP. CDR3: CASGSIFNEQFF.

The chain carries TRBV20-1 and TRBJ2-5; lacking DNA, the TRBD1 call made by TCRdb goes unchecked. Germline-derived CDR1 and CDR2 are DFQATT and SNEGSKA (reference sequence). The CDR3 runs 13 residues. The CDR3 reads CSAERQGQETQYF.

The V gene is TRBV13, the J gene TRBJ1-5. Germline CDR1 and CDR2: PRHDT and FYEKMQ (reference sequence). This CDR3 is built from 16 residues. Here the CDR3 reads CASSLGLSRSNQPQHF.

This chain connects TRBV25-1 to TRBJ2-2; TCRdb's D gene call, TRBD2, goes unchecked for lack of DNA. Per germline, CDR1 MGHDK and CDR2 SYGVNS. The CDR3 extends over 14 amino acids. The CDR3 is CASEGSGLPGELFF.

The chain has TRBV19 and TRBJ1-1. The CDR3 extends over 15 amino acids. Germline CDR1 LNHDA, CDR2 SQIVND (reference sequence). The CDR3 loop is CASSIGRSGGTEAFF.